Below are 24 T cell receptor beta chains sequenced from a single sample in a study of blood T cells in healthy people across ages. A J-beta primer mix and a sample-barcoded 5' primer were used in a second PCR of about 7 to 11 cycles. Via MiXCR, TCRdb re-called the 5' RACE reads, giving one row per CDR3 protein. The sample lists roughly 1.5 million distinct CDR3 sequences; 35% to 45% were seen once. Material for sequencing was blood. The receptors shown here come from a woman under 30 in good health.

The V and J genes are TRBV20-1 and TRBJ1-6; 9 bases line up with TRBD1. After removal of 1 base from V and 7 bases from J, the junction contained 8 bases not matched to a gene. The germline V gene encodes CDR1 DFQATT and CDR2 SNEGSKA (reference sequence). The CDR3 contains 16 residues. CDR3 sequence: CSARVRRGTGNSPLHF. CDR3 DNA sequence: TGCAGTGCTAGAGTACGGCGCGGGACAGGGAATTCACCCCTCCACTTT.

The chain employs TRBV27 and TRBJ1-2; 7 positions match TRBD1. Germline V CDR1 and CDR2: MNHEY, SMNVEV (reference sequence). Unmatched junction bases numbered 12, after V lost 7 bases and J lost 4 bases. The CDR3 has 15 residues. The CDR3 protein is CASKTRRGGGYGYTF. The CDR3 nucleotides read TGTGCCAGCAAGACGCGCAGGGGGGGAGGCTATGGCTACACCTTC.

The gene calls are TRBV9 and TRBJ2-3; D unclear. CDR3 length equals 17 residues. Germline values: CDR1 SGDLS, CDR2 YYNGEE. V lost 4 bases and J lost 1, with 19 bases in between. CDR3 bases: TGTGCCAGCAGCAACATCAGGTTACCTAGGGGCACAGATACGCAGTATTTT. Its protein is CASSNIRLPRGTDTQYF.

This clonotype was seen once. V usage is TRBV29-1 and J usage is TRBJ2-3; 9 nucleotides match TRBD2. The CDR3 length is 14 residues. V lost 3 bases to trimming and J lost 4 bases; unmatched junction nucleotides: 5. Germline-derived CDR1 and CDR2 are SQVTM and ANQGSEA. The CDR3 loop is CSVEGAGGADTQYF. The DNA of the CDR3 is TGCAGCGTTGAGGGAGCGGGAGGAGCAGATACGCAGTATTTT.

The rearrangement links TRBV12-3 or TRBV12-4 to TRBJ2-7, with 7 bases aligning to TRBD2. The V gene end was trimmed by 6 bases and the J gene end by 3 bases; junction bases not matched to a gene: 8. The CDR3 is 14 residues long. CDR3 protein: CASRGGLGDYEQYF. CDR3 DNA sequence: TGTGCCAGCAGGGGCGGACTAGGGGACTACGAGCAGTACTTC.

This clonotype showed up just a few times. This chain links TRBV7-2 with TRBJ1-1; the D is unclear. Trimming stripped 3 bases from V and 6 bases from J, with 11 bases between. This CDR3 has 13 amino acids. CDR1 SGHTA and CDR2 FQGNSA come from the germline V gene. The CDR3, as DNA: TGTGCCAGCAGCTTTAAAGTAAGGGCTGAAGCTTTCTTT. Amino acids: CASSFKVRAEAFF.

The V and J genes are TRBV7-6 and TRBJ2-1; 11 positions agree with TRBD2. Germline V CDR1 and CDR2: SGHVS, FNYEAQ. V lost 5 bases and J lost 4; bases outside the gene matches: 13. The CDR3 length is 18 residues. CDR3 nucleotides: TGTGCCAGCAGCCAAACCCCTTCCGGGACTAGCGGTTACAATGAGCAGTTCTTC. Translation gives CASSQTPSGTSGYNEQFF.

This clonotype was recorded at least ten times. The V and J genes are TRBV12-3 or TRBV12-4 and TRBJ2-3, with a possible D match to TRBD1 (6 bases). Trimming pared 10 bases from V and 0 bases from J, leaving 11 bases between. The CDR3 sequence is 13 residues long. This CDR3 reads CAIRGVSTDTQYF. In DNA form, the CDR3 reads TGTGCCATCAGGGGTGTTAGCACAGATACGCAGTATTTT.

This clonotype was found a few times. CDR3 DNA: TGTGCCAGCAGACACTCCTGGAATGAGCAGTTCTTC. As protein: CASRHSWNEQFF. The V call is TRBV28, the J call TRBJ2-1; no clear D. Germline lookup yields CDR1 MDHEN and CDR2 SYDVKM. The CDR3 runs to 12 residues. Trimming took 6 bases from V and 7 from J, leaving 10 bases between them. Together with reference TRBV28 and TRBJ2-1, the CDR3 gives the full variable domain: DVKVTQSSRYLVKRTGEKVFLECVQDMDHENMFWYRQDPGLGLRLIYFSYDVKMKEKGDIPEGYSVSREKKERFSLILESASTNQTSMYLCASRHSWNEQFFGPGTRLTVL.

This clonotype was counted at least ten times. This chain joins TRBV7-8 and TRBJ2-3, with D perhaps matching TRBD1 or TRBD2 (5 bases each). The V gene lost 1 base and the J gene lost 4 bases, with 15 bases spanning the gap. Per germline, CDR1 SGHVS and CDR2 FQNEAQ. The CDR3 is made up of 16 amino acids. CDR3 nucleotides: TGTGCCAGCAGCTTAGGGGGACGAGGGACGGCAGATACGCAGTATTTT. Residues: CASSLGGRGTADTQYF. Full variable domain (remainder filled in from reference TRBV7-8 and TRBJ2-3): GAGVSQSPRYKVAKRGQDVALRCDPISGHVSLFWYQQALGQGPEFLTYFQNEAQLDKSGLPSDRFFAERPEGSVSTLKIQRTQQEDSAVYLCASSLGGRGTADTQYFGPGTRLTVL.

The V and J genes are TRBV6-2 or TRBV6-3 and TRBJ2-1, with TRBD1 matching 9 bases. This CDR3 region has 15 residues. CDR1 is MNHEY and CDR2 is SVGEGT in the germline V gene. With V trimmed by 6 bases and J by 3 bases, 6 bases remained unmatched. CDR3: CASSSDRGYYNEQFF. CDR3 coding DNA: TGTGCCAGCAGCTCCGACAGGGGGTACTACAATGAGCAGTTCTTC.

The chain has TRBV12-3 or TRBV12-4 and TRBJ2-7; D is uncertain. This CDR3 has 14 residues. The V end lost 6 bases, the J end lost 0 bases, and 12 bases lay between the germline ends. The CDR3 reads CASRVEQSSYEQYF. The CDR3 nucleotides are TGTGCCAGCAGGGTGGAACAGAGCTCCTACGAGCAGTACTTC.

The chain combines TRBV4-3 with TRBJ2-2; D ambiguous. Trimming took 2 bases from V and 3 from J, leaving 7 bases between them. This CDR3 is 14 amino acids long. Germline V CDR1 and CDR2: LGHNA, YSLEER. CDR3 amino acids: CASSQNIDTGELFF. The CDR3 DNA reads TGCGCCAGCAGCCAAAATATTGACACCGGGGAGCTGTTTTTT.

V and J are TRBV3-1 and TRBJ1-1; TRBD1 is a possible D gene (5 bases). Looked up from germline, CDR1 is LGHDT and CDR2 is YNNKEL (reference sequence). The CDR3 has 11 residues. V lost 11 bases and J 5 bases, leaving 12 bases between the germline ends. The CDR3 reads CAGSGSTEAFF. CDR3 DNA sequence: TGTGCCGGTTCAGGGAGTACTGAAGCTTTCTTT.

This clonotype has more than one count but fewer than ten. The chain is built from TRBV20-1 and TRBJ2-7, with D perhaps matching TRBD1 (6 bases). Trimming shortened V by 5 bases and J by 1 base, and 12 bases separated the two germline ends. In germline, CDR1 is DFQATT, CDR2 SNEGSKA (reference sequence). The CDR3 has 13 residues. CDR3: CSAFTGMSYEQYF. The CDR3 DNA reads TGCAGTGCTTTTACAGGGATGTCCTACGAGCAGTACTTC.

With regard to this clonotype: Sequence at one end of the junction differs from germline and may be a read error. This rearrangement joins TRBV25-1 to TRBJ1-1; D uncertain. CDR1 MGHDK and CDR2 SYGVNS come from the germline V gene. The CDR3 runs 17 residues. In nucleotides, the CDR3 is TGTGCCTGCAGTGAATGGAGGAGCGAGACGATGAACACTGAAGCTTTCTTT. Encoded protein: CACSEWRSETMNTEAFF.

Note on this clonotype: A much larger clone differs by one base, so this may be a read error. This chain connects TRBV7-2 to TRBJ2-1; D may be TRBD2 (5 bases). Trimming took 0 bases from V and 13 from J, leaving 13 bases between them. The CDR3 runs 13 residues. The germline gives CDR1 SGHTA, CDR2 FQGNSA. Here the CDR3 reads CASSLAGVETQFF. CDR3 DNA: TGTGCCAGCAGCTTAGCGGGAGTTGAGACCCAGTTCTTC.

This clonotype was seen once. The chain employs TRBV9 and TRBJ2-5; TRBD2 aligns across 14 bases. V shed 3 bases, J shed 4 bases, and the junction held 5 bases outside the gene matches. The germline gives CDR1 SGDLS, CDR2 YYNGEE. The CDR3 loop spans 16 amino acids. In nucleotides, the CDR3 is TGTGCCAGCAGCGCTGCGGGACTAGCGGGAGCAGAGACCCAGTACTTC. It specifies CASSAAGLAGAETQYF.

This chain connects TRBV6-1 to TRBJ2-3; 8 bases are a match to TRBD1. The CDR3 runs to 17 residues. V lost 6 bases to trimming and J lost 0 bases; unmatched junction nucleotides: 11. Germline-derived CDR1 and CDR2 are MNHNS and SASEGT. CDR3 region: CASSRGLRGSSTDTQYF. DNA for the CDR3: TGTGCCAGCAGCAGGGGGCTGCGGGGTTCTAGCACAGATACGCAGTATTTT.

The CDR3 spells CASSFPLAGGVEQFF. CDR3 sequence (DNA): TGTGCCAGCAGTTTTCCACTAGCGGGAGGAGTTGAGCAGTTCTTC. This chain uses TRBV12-3 or TRBV12-4 with TRBJ2-1; 12 positions agree with TRBD2. CDR3 length: 15 residues. The junction had 6 bases not matched to a gene; V was cut back by 3 bases and J by 9 bases.

V is TRBV7-9 and J is TRBJ2-1; the D gene is possibly TRBD2 (6 bases). Germline loops: CDR1 SEHNR, CDR2 FQNEAQ (reference sequence). The CDR3 is made up of 16 amino acids. Trimming removed 1 base from V and 1 base from J, with 11 bases in between. The CDR3 is CASSLGTGASYNEQFF. CDR3 nucleotides: TGTGCCAGCAGCTTAGGTACGGGAGCGTCCTACAATGAGCAGTTCTTC.

V is TRBV27 and J is TRBJ1-2; D gene unclear. Looked up from germline, CDR1 is MNHEY and CDR2 is SMNVEV (reference sequence). This CDR3 has 15 residues. V lost 5 bases and J lost 4, with 17 bases in between. CDR3 sequence reads: CASSPVGDLSYGYTF. Written as DNA, the CDR3 is TGTGCCAGCAGTCCCGTCGGGGATCTTAGCTATGGCTACACCTTC.

This clonotype was seen a few times. This chain connects TRBV20-1 to TRBJ2-3, with unresolved D. The germline CDR1 and CDR2 sequences are DFQATT and SNEGSKA (reference sequence). Trimming took 2 bases from V and 1 from J, leaving 13 bases between them. CDR3 length equals 15 residues. The CDR3 DNA is TGCAGTGCTAGAAAGTGGGTAGTTGGCACAGATACGCAGTATTTT. Its translation is CSARKWVVGTDTQYF.

This clonotype was seen only once. The chain is built from TRBV7-2 and TRBJ2-5; TRBD2 matches at 10 bases. Looked up from germline, CDR1 is SGHTA and CDR2 is FQGNSA. The V and J ends lost 5 bases and 5 bases, in that order; junction bases with no gene match: 8. This CDR3 is 15 amino acids long. The CDR3 spells CASSLFRTSGETQYF. CDR3 bases: TGTGCCAGCAGCCTATTCCGGACTAGCGGCGAGACCCAGTACTTC.